The 6 T cell receptor beta chains presented below share a single source sample, sequenced in a study of blood T cell repertoires in COVID-19. Repertoires were generated with immunoSEQ multiplex PCR, while TCRdb's copy carries only in-frame clones and drops some. The sample carries approximately 93,000 clones, approximately 74% recorded once. Sequenced sample: peripheral blood. The receptors stem from a man in his 70s with COVID-19, enrolled during active disease.

The genes are TRBV12-3 or TRBV12-4 and TRBJ1-5; 9 nucleotides align to TRBD1. The CDR3 is 13 amino acids. Unmatched junction bases numbered 1, after V lost 4 bases and J lost 6 bases. CDR3 in DNA: TGTGCCAGCAGTTCGACAGGGGGTCAGCCCCAGCATTTT. Protein product: CASSSTGGQPQHF.

This chain joins TRBV29-1 and TRBJ2-3, with D possibly matching TRBD2 (5 bases). The germline gives CDR1 SQVTM, CDR2 ANQGSEA. V lost 4 bases and J lost 2, with 16 bases in between. This CDR3 region has 15 residues. The CDR3 bases are TGCAGCGTTGCCGCGGGTTCGACATTCACAGATACGCAGTATTTT. Amino acids: CSVAAGSTFTDTQYF.

CDR3 DNA sequence: TGTGCCAGCACACGACAGGGCTCCTACAATGAGCAGTTCTTC. This gives the protein CASTRQGSYNEQFF. V is TRBV3-1 (or the pseudogene TRBV3-2) and J is TRBJ2-1; 7 bases agree with TRBD1. Germline V gives CDR1 LGHDT, CDR2 YNNKEL (reference sequence). The CDR3 loop spans 14 amino acids. After removal of 7 bases from V and 0 bases from J, the junction contained 3 bases not matched to a gene.

This clone appeared a few times. The CDR3 DNA reads TGCGCCAGCTCGGAGGGACTAGCGGGAGGGCCATACGCCTACAATGAGCAGTTCTTC. Protein sequence: CASSEGLAGGPYAYNEQFF. The chain has TRBV5-1 and TRBJ2-1; 16 nucleotides line up with TRBD2. Germline V gene sequence: CDR1 SGHRS, CDR2 YFSETQ. CDR3 length: 19 residues. After removal of 7 bases from V and 2 bases from J, the junction contained 12 bases not matched to a gene.

CDR3 nucleotides: TGTGCCAGCAGTAGGATGGAGGGCCACGAGCAGTACTTC. It encodes CASSRMEGHEQYF. The chain is built from TRBV7-9 and TRBJ2-7; D possibly corresponds to TRBD2 (6 bases). V gave up 6 bases and J gave up 5 bases, with 14 bases separating them. The CDR3 is 13 amino acids. Germline V gene lookup returns CDR1 SEHNR and CDR2 FQNEAQ (reference sequence).

The rearrangement joins TRBV28 to TRBJ1-5, with D possibly matching TRBD1 (5 bases). Per germline, CDR1 MDHEN and CDR2 SYDVKM. V was trimmed by 6 bases and J by 2 bases, leaving 17 bases between them. This CDR3 contains 16 residues. CDR3 DNA: TGTGCCAGCAGCTCGCCCCCAGGGAATGGCAATCAGCCCCAGCATTTT. Translated: CASSSPPGNGNQPQHF.